This entry lists 26 T cell receptor beta chains sequenced from one sample in a study of Graves' ophthalmopathy and Graves' hyperthyroidism. CDR3 regions of TCR beta were amplified from RNA transcripts. First-round RT-PCR used HTBI primers; second-round multiplex PCR followed. TCRdb fed the multiplex PCR reads into MiXCR, producing one record per CDR3 protein. Of about 400,000 distinct CDR3 sequences in the sample, approximately 20% were seen once. Sequencing input: peripheral blood. Receptors originate from a woman between 18 and 29 years old with Graves' ophthalmopathy.

The table lists this clonotype with a count of one. The J gene is TRBJ2-7, the V gene TRBV7-6; D is possibly TRBD2 (6 bases). The CDR3 is 17 residues long. Germline V gene sequence: CDR1 SGHVS, CDR2 FNYEAQ. With 1 base removed from V and 1 base from J, the gap between germline ends came to 17 bases. The CDR3 loop is CASSLEELGTPSYEQYF. The CDR3 region has the DNA TGTGCCAGCAGCTTAGAGGAACTCGGGACTCCTTCCTACGAGCAGTACTTC.

The genes are TRBV6-5 and TRBJ2-7, with TRBD2 matching 15 bases. This CDR3 contains 15 residues. With V trimmed by 2 bases and J by 6 bases, 2 bases remained unmatched. Looked up from germline, CDR1 is MNHEY and CDR2 is SVGAGI. The CDR3 here is CASSYRTSGRGEQYF. CDR3 coding DNA: TGTGCCAGCAGTTACAGGACTAGCGGGAGGGGCGAGCAGTACTTC.

The CDR3 sequence is CASSLTSGGAVDYEQYF. As DNA, the CDR3 is TGTGCCAGCTCTTTGACTAGCGGGGGGGCGGTGGACTACGAGCAGTACTTC. The gene calls are TRBV6-1 and TRBJ2-7, with 14 positions matching TRBD2. CDR3 length equals 17 residues. Germline V gene lookup returns CDR1 MNHNS and CDR2 SASEGT. V lost 8 bases and J lost 3; bases outside the gene matches: 12.

This clonotype was counted ten times or more. The chain has TRBV11-2 and TRBJ1-1, with D maybe TRBD1 (6 bases). From germline, CDR1 is SGHAT and CDR2 FQNNGV. Trimming stripped 2 bases from V and 0 bases from J, with 16 bases between. The CDR3 has 17 residues. CDR3 protein: CASSLIGTRRLNTEAFF. CDR3 nucleotides: TGTGCCAGCAGCTTAATCGGGACAAGAAGGCTGAACACTGAAGCTTTCTTT.

At least ten counts were recorded for this clonotype. The chain uses TRBV19 and TRBJ1-6; 7 bases map to TRBD1. The CDR3 has 14 residues. With 5 bases clipped from V and 7 bases from J, the junction kept 5 bases outside the gene matches. Germline V gene sequence: CDR1 LNHDA, CDR2 SQIVND (reference sequence). CDR3 coding DNA: TGTGCCAGTAGTCCGGGACAGCGCAATTCACCCCTCCACTTT. Its translation: CASSPGQRNSPLHF.

Remarks on this clonotype: This is likely a read error, given that the CDR3 carries no conserved phenylalanine or tryptophan at its end. The limits of the CDR3 on the DNA are not certain, so only TCRdb's listed CDR3 is given. V is TRBV7-2 and J is TRBJ2-7; the table calls TRBD2, which could not be checked here. Counting both end residues, the CDR3 totals 8 amino acids. Germline values: CDR1 SGHTA, CDR2 FQGNSA. The CDR3 here is CASSPLAG.

This clonotype was picked up many times. The V gene is TRBV14, the J gene TRBJ1-3, with 9 positions matching TRBD1. With 6 bases clipped from V and 1 base from J, the junction kept 4 bases outside the gene matches. The CDR3 loop spans 15 amino acids. Germline CDR1 SGHDN, CDR2 FVKESK. The DNA of the CDR3 is TGTGCCAGCAGACGGACAGGGGTATCTGGAAACACCATATATTTT. Its protein is CASRRTGVSGNTIYF.

This chain uses TRBV6-1 with TRBJ2-5; 11 nucleotides line up with TRBD1. CDR3 length: 17 amino acids. The J segment lost 5 bases and the V segment lost 2 bases, leaving 10 bases of the junction unmatched. The germline gives CDR1 MNHNS, CDR2 SASEGT. CDR3 sequence reads: CASSELRTGGLRETQYF. The CDR3 DNA reads TGTGCCAGCAGTGAACTGAGGACAGGGGGCCTGCGGGAGACCCAGTACTTC.

There are many counts of this clonotype. V is TRBV25-1 and J is TRBJ2-5; D call uncertain. From germline, CDR1 is MGHDK and CDR2 SYGVNS. Trimming took off 5 bases at V and 1 base at J, with 17 bases between the two ends. This CDR3 is 16 amino acids long. The CDR3 DNA is TGTGCCAGCAGTACTTCTCGACTGGCCCCCCAAGAGACCCAGTACTTC. As protein: CASSTSRLAPQETQYF.

This clonotype appeared many times. The gene calls are TRBV30 and TRBJ2-7, with D maybe TRBD1 (5 bases). This CDR3 is built from 11 residues. Trimming left V 3 bases short and J 2 bases short, with 5 bases between. Germline V gene lookup returns CDR1 GTSNPN and CDR2 SVGIG (reference sequence). The CDR3 spells CAWRQAYEQYF. In DNA form, the CDR3 reads TGTGCCTGGAGACAGGCCTACGAGCAGTACTTC. Looking up the rest from reference TRBV30 and TRBJ2-7 gives the full variable domain: SQTIHQWPATLVQPVGSPLSLECTVEGTSNPNLYWYRQAAGRGLQLLFYSVGIGQISSEVPQNLSASRPQDRQFILSSKKLLLSDSGFYLCAWRQAYEQYFGPGTRLTVT.

In this sample, this clonotype turned up many times. An end of the junction does not agree with germline; a read error may underlie this. V and J are TRBV5-1 and TRBJ2-2; 7 bases agree with TRBD1. The CDR3 is 14 residues long. The V gene's germline CDR1 is SGHRS and CDR2 YFSETQ. The chain's CDR3 is CASIEGTVTGEPFF. For the CDR3, the DNA is TGCGCCAGCATAGAGGGGACAGTCACCGGGGAGCCGTTTTTT.

This clonotype was seen many times. The DNA of the CDR3 is TGCGCCAGCAGCTTAAGACAAACTGAAGCTTTCTTT. It yields the protein CASSLRQTEAFF. V gene TRBV5-1 combines with J gene TRBJ1-1, with D unresolved. This CDR3 contains 12 residues. Trimming took off 2 bases at V and 5 bases at J, with 7 bases between the two ends. Germline CDR1 SGHRS, CDR2 YFSETQ.

Ten or more counts support this clonotype. The rearrangement uses TRBV6-1 and TRBJ2-6; 7 positions match TRBD1. CDR3 size: 19 residues. Germline V gives CDR1 MNHNS, CDR2 SASEGT. V lost 5 bases, J lost 2 bases, and 15 bases stayed unmatched. This chain's CDR3 is CASSQTPGTATPGANVLTF. The CDR3 bases are TGTGCCAGCAGTCAAACCCCCGGGACAGCAACCCCTGGGGCCAACGTCCTGACTTTC.

This chain connects TRBV6-1 to TRBJ1-2; D remains unclear. Trimming shortened V by 6 bases and J by 2 bases, and 16 bases separated the two germline ends. Germline CDR1 and CDR2: MNHNS and SASEGT. The CDR3 has 15 residues. CDR3 sequence reads: CASRTRATRNYGYTF. CDR3 nucleotide sequence: TGTGCCAGCAGGACAAGGGCGACCCGCAACTATGGCTACACCTTC.

Many counts were recorded for this clonotype. The rearrangement links TRBV7-2 to TRBJ1-1, with no clear D. In germline, CDR1 is SGHTA, CDR2 FQGNSA. The CDR3 runs 14 residues. V lost 3 bases and J 4 bases, leaving 12 bases between the germline ends. Here the CDR3 DNA reads TGTGCCAGCAGCTTGACAACGGTGGGCACTGAAGCTTTCTTT. Amino acid sequence: CASSLTTVGTEAFF.

This clonotype was observed many times. The gene calls are TRBV19 and TRBJ2-5, with TRBD1 matching 7 bases. This CDR3 has 16 residues. Unmatched junction bases numbered 14, after V lost 3 bases and J lost 7 bases. Germline CDR1 and CDR2: LNHDA and SQIVND (reference sequence). DNA of the CDR3: TGTGCCAGTAGTATCCTTGGGGACAGCCACATGATGACCCAGTACTTC. This encodes CASSILGDSHMMTQYF. Filled out from reference TRBV19 and TRBJ2-5, the complete variable domain reads DGGITQSPKYLFRKEGQNVTLSCEQNLNHDAMYWYRQDPGQGLRLIYYSQIVNDFQKGDIAEGYSVSREKKESFPLTVTSAQKNPTAFYLCASSILGDSHMMTQYFGPGTRLLVL.

This clonotype occurred a few times. This chain links TRBV6-1 with TRBJ2-7, with 8 nucleotides matching TRBD2. CDR3 length: 15 residues. CDR1 and CDR2 from the germline V gene are MNHNS and SASEGT. The J segment lost 3 bases and the V segment lost 4 bases, leaving 8 bases of the junction unmatched. This CDR3 is CASSGHSGNHYEQYF. The CDR3 region has the DNA TGTGCCAGCAGTGGACATAGCGGGAACCACTACGAGCAGTACTTC.

The chain combines TRBV12-3 or TRBV12-4 with TRBJ2-7; TRBD1 is a possible D gene (5 bases). With 5 bases removed from V and 5 bases from J, the gap between germline ends came to 13 bases. This CDR3 comprises 13 residues. The chain's CDR3 is CASSQSGRNEQYF. The CDR3 coding sequence is TGTGCCAGCAGTCAGTCAGGGCGGAACGAGCAGTACTTC.

In this sample, this clonotype turned up many times. The genes are TRBV5-1 and TRBJ1-1; tentative D call: TRBD1 (6 bases). Germline lookup yields CDR1 SGHRS and CDR2 YFSETQ. The CDR3 length is 14 residues. V was shortened by 2 bases and J by 4 bases, with 12 bases between the two germline ends. The CDR3 sequence: CASSFRGGRTEAFF. The CDR3 coding sequence is TGCGCCAGCAGCTTCCGGGGGGGGCGCACTGAAGCTTTCTTT.

The sample holds many counts of this clonotype. V gene TRBV12-3 or TRBV12-4 combines with J gene TRBJ2-5, with TRBD2 identical over 8 bases. The CDR3 covers 15 residues. Losses at the gene ends were 5 bases for V and 2 bases for J; bases not matched to a gene: 7. In DNA, the CDR3 is TGTGCCAGCAGTCTCTTCGGGGGGGTACAAGAGACCCAGTACTTC. Amino acid sequence: CASSLFGGVQETQYF.

This clonotype was counted at least ten times. The gene calls are TRBV29-1 and TRBJ2-5; 8 nucleotides agree with TRBD2. Germline V gives CDR1 SQVTM, CDR2 ANQGSEA. The CDR3 is 14 amino acids. The V and J ends lost 6 bases and 5 bases, in that order; junction bases with no gene match: 11. CDR3 sequence: CSVPIAGTGETQYF. The CDR3 coding sequence is TGCAGCGTACCCATAGCGGGGACCGGTGAGACCCAGTACTTC.

This clonotype was counted many times. V is TRBV6-5 and J is TRBJ2-7, with D unclear. Trimming stripped 0 bases from V and 0 bases from J, with 12 bases between. There are 16 residues in the CDR3. CDR1 is MNHEY, CDR2 SVGAGI, per germline. The CDR3 sequence is CASSYSEHMSSYEQYF. The CDR3 DNA follows: TGTGCCAGCAGTTACTCTGAACATATGAGCTCCTACGAGCAGTACTTC.

This clonotype was seen ten or more times. This chain links TRBV27 with TRBJ2-7; no reliable D call. CDR3 size: 16 residues. In germline, CDR1 is MNHEY, CDR2 SMNVEV (reference sequence). Deletions cut 1 base from V and 9 bases from J, with 22 bases between. CDR3 amino acids: CASSLLTHSYDLGQYF. The CDR3 DNA reads as TGTGCCAGCAGTTTATTGACCCACTCCTACGATTTAGGGCAGTACTTC.

In this sample, this clonotype turned up many times. The V call is TRBV7-2, the J call TRBJ1-5; 7 bases match TRBD1. J gave up 4 bases and V 5 bases, and 8 bases lay outside the gene matches. The length of the CDR3 is 15 residues. Germline CDR1 is SGHTA and CDR2 is FQGNSA. The CDR3 loop is CASSRTGAWNQPQHF. Written as DNA, the CDR3 is TGTGCCAGCAGCCGAACAGGGGCATGGAATCAGCCCCAGCATTTT. The full variable domain, completed using reference TRBV7-2 and TRBJ1-5, is GAGVSQSPSNKVTEKGKDVELRCDPISGHTALYWYRQSLGQGLEFLIYFQGNSAPDKSGLPSDRFSAERTGGSVSTLTIQRTQQEDSAVYLCASSRTGAWNQPQHFGDGTRLSIL.

CDR3 sequence: CASSPTGGGAEETQYF. Here the CDR3 DNA reads TGTGCCAGCTCACCCACCGGGGGGGGAGCTGAAGAGACCCAGTACTTC. The rearrangement joins TRBV18 to TRBJ2-5; TRBD2 matches at 8 bases. J gave up 3 bases and V 3 bases, and 9 bases lay outside the gene matches. The CDR3 runs 16 residues. In germline, CDR1 is KGHSH, CDR2 LQKENI. Full variable domain (remainder filled in from reference TRBV18 and TRBJ2-5): NAGVMQNPRHLVRRRGQEARLRCSPMKGHSHVYWYRQLPEEGLKFMVYLQKENIIDESGMPKERFSAEFPKEGPSILRIQQVVRGDSAAYFCASSPTGGGAEETQYFGPGTRLLVL.

This clonotype was seen more than once but under ten times. The genes are TRBV7-3 and TRBJ2-7, with D possibly being TRBD2 (6 bases). The ends were cut back, 1 base at V and 3 bases at J, with 13 bases in the middle. The germline CDR1 and CDR2 sequences are SGHTA and FQGTGA. There are 15 residues in the CDR3. DNA for the CDR3: TGTGCCAGCAGCTTAAACGCGGGACGGCACTACGAGCAGTACTTC. It translates to CASSLNAGRHYEQYF.